This TCR beta chain is drawn from a study of early T cells in non-severe SARS-CoV-2 infection. Study-level information: Sequenced bulk RNA came from whole blood that was unsorted, and chains were unpaired.

In this sample, this clonotype turned up many times. Its antigen is undetermined. Study-wide results and limits: Using VDJdb, the matching emphasized anti-spike CD8 responses while missing private and CD4 specificities.

Attachment of unique molecular identifiers to individual cDNA molecules was performed. TCRdb re-called the 5' RACE reads with MiXCR, one entry per CDR3 protein. The repertoire holds tens of thousands of distinct CDR3 sequences, about 14% seen once, with 3.9% in the top ten. This CDR3 contains 14 residues. Germline V gives CDR1 DFQATT, CDR2 SNEGSKA (reference sequence). V dropped 8 bases and J dropped 3 bases, with 17 bases sitting between them. The source was whole blood, collected at baseline. V usage is TRBV20-1 and J usage is TRBJ1-5; possible D gene TRBD1, 6 bases. The receptor was isolated from an adult who was a healthcare worker with PCR-confirmed SARS-CoV-2 infection or an uninfected control (not recorded which). The DNA for the CDR3 is TGCAGTTTTCAGGGGCAGGGGAACAATCAGCCCCAGCATTTT. Encoded protein: CSFQGQGNNQPQHF.